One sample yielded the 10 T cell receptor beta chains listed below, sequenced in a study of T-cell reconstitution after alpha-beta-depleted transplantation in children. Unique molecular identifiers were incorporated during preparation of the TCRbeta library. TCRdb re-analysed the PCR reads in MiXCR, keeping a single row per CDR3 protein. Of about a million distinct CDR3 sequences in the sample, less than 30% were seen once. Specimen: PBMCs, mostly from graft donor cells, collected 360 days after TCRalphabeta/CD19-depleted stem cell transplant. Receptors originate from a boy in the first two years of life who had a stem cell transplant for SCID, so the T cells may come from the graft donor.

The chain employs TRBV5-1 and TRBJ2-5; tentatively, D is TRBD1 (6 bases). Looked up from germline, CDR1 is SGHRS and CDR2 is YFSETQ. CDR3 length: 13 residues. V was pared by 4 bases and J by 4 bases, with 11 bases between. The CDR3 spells CASSPDSLETQYF. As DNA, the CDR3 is TGCGCCAGCAGCCCGGACAGCCTAGAGACCCAGTACTTC.

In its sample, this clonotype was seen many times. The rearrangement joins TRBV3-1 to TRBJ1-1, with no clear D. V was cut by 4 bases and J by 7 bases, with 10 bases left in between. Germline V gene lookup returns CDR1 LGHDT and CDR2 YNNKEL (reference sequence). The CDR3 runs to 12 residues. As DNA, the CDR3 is TGTGCCAGCAGCCGCCGGGAAAGTGAAGCTTTCTTT. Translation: CASSRRESEAFF.

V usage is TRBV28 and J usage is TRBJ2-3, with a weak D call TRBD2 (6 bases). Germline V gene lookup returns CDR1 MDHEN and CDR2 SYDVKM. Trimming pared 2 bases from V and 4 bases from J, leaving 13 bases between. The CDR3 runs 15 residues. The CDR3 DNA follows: TGTGCCAGCAGTTTAACTGGGAGGCTCTCAGATACGCAGTATTTT. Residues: CASSLTGRLSDTQYF. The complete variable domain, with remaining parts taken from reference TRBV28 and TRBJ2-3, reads DVKVTQSSRYLVKRTGEKVFLECVQDMDHENMFWYRQDPGLGLRLIYFSYDVKMKEKGDIPEGYSVSREKKERFSLILESASTNQTSMYLCASSLTGRLSDTQYFGPGTRLTVL.

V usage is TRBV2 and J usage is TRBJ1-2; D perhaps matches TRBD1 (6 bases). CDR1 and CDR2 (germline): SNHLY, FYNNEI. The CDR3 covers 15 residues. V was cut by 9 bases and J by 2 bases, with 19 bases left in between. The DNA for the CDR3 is TGTGCCAGTTTGAAGCGGGACATCTCGAACTATGGCTACACCTTC. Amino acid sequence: CASLKRDISNYGYTF.

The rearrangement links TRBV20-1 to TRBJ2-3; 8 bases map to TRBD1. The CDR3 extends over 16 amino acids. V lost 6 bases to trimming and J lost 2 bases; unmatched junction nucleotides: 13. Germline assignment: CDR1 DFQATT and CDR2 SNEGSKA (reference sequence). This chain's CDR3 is CSAPSPQGDFTDTQYF. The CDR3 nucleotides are TGCAGTGCCCCCTCCCCACAGGGGGACTTCACAGATACGCAGTATTTT.

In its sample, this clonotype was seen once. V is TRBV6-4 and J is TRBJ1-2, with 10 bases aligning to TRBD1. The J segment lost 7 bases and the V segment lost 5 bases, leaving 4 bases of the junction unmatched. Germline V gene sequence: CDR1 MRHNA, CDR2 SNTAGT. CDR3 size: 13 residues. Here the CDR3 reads CASSRQGASGYTF. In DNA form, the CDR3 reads TGTGCCAGCAGTAGACAGGGGGCGAGTGGCTACACCTTC.

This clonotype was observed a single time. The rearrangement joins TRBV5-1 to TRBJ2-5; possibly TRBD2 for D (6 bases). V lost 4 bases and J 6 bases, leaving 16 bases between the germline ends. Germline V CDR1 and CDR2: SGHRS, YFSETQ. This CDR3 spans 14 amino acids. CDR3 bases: TGCGCCAGCAGCACCGACGGGGGAATGAAGACCCAGTACTTC. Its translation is CASSTDGGMKTQYF.

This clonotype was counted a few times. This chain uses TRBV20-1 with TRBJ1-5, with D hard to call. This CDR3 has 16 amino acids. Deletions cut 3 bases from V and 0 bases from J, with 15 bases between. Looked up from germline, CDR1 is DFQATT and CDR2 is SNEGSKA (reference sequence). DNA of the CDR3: TGCAGTGCTAGGTCCCCGAGAGAATCTAGCAATCAGCCCCAGCATTTT. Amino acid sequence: CSARSPRESSNQPQHF.

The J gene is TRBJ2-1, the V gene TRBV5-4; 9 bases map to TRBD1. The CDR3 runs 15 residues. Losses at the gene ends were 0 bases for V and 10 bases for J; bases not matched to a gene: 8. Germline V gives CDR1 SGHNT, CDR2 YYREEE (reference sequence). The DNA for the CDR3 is TGTGCCAGCAGCTTGGTGGGGACAGGGAACAGCGAGCAGTTCTTC. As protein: CASSLVGTGNSEQFF.

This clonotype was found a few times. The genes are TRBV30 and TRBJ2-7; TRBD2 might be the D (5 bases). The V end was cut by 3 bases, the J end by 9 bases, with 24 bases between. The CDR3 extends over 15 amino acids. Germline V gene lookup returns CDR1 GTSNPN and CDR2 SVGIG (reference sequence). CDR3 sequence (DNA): TGTGCCTGGAGCTCCCCGGGAACAGCCTTCGGTGTGCAGTACTTC. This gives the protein CAWSSPGTAFGVQYF.